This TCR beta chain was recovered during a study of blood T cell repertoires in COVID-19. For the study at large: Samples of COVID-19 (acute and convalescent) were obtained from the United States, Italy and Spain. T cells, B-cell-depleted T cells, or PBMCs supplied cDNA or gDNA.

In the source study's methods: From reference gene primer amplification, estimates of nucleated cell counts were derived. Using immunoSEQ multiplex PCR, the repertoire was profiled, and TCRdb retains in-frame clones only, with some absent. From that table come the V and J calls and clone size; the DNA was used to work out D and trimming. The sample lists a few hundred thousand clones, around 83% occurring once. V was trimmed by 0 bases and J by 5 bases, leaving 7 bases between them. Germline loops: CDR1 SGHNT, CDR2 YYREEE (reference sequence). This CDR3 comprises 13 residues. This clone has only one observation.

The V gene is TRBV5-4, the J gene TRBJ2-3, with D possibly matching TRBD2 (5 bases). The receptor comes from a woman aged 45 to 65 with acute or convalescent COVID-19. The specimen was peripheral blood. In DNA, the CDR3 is TGTGCCAGCAGCTTGGACGGAGGAGATACGCAGTATTTT. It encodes CASSLDGGDTQYF. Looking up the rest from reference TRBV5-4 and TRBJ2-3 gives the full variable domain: ETGVTQSPTHLIKTRGQQVTLRCSSQSGHNTVSWYQQALGQGPQFIFQYYREEENGRGNFPPRFSGLQFPNYSSELNVNALELDDSALYLCASSLDGGDTQYFGPGTRLTVL.